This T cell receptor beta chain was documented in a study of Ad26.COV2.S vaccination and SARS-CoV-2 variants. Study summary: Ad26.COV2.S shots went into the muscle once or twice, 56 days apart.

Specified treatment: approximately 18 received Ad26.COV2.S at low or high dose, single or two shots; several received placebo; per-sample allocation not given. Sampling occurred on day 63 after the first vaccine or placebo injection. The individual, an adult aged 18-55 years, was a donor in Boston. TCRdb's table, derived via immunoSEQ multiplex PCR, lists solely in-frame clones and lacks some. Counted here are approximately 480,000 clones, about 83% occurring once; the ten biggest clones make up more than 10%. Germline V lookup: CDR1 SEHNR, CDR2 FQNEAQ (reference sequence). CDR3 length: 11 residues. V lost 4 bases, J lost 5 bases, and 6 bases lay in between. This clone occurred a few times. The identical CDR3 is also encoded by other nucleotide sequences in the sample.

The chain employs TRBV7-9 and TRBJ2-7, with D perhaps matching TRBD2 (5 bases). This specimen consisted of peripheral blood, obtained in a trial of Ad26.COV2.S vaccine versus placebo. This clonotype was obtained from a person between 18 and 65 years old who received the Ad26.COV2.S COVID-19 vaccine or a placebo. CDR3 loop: CASSSRDEQYF. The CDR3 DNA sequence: TGTGCCAGCAGCTCGAGGGACGAGCAGTACTTC.